This T cell receptor beta chain appears in the sequencing data of a study of blood T cell repertoires in COVID-19 (dated by TCRdb to the early 2020s). Regarding the study in general: The collaborator samples originated in the United States, Italy and Spain and spanned the acute and convalescent phases of COVID-19. Subjects who had been exposed to COVID-19, were actively infected with it, or had recovered from it provided the deeply sampled blood TCRbeta repertoires that made up the dataset. The samples were drawn from two sources: the first 160 participants of the ongoing ImmuneRACE study, and 950 to 1,500 subjects contributed by 6 global collaborators. A freely available public database, intended as a resource for researchers studying the immune response to SARS-CoV-2, is where the repertoires were released. HLA class I and class II types, where available, came from metadata supplied by the sample provider rather than from assay-based typing. A de-identified subject ID, COVID-19 status, age in years and sex were almost always included in the sample metadata. The material from the prospective study consisted of cDNA or gDNA derived from T cells, B-cell-depleted T cells, or PBMCs. Summary of the overall study and its limitations: The amount of clinical and demographic metadata varied by source and participant and was provided uncurated.

The immunoSEQ Assay, a bias-controlled multiplex PCR, was used to amplify TCRbeta CDR3 regions from genomic DNA. The published analysis was carried out like this. Nucleated cell counts per sample were estimated from amplification of reference gene primers within the assay. To quantify the absolute abundance of each unique TCRbeta CDR3 rearrangement, sequence reads were collapsed and filtered. Productive Simpson clonality was computed per sample as the square root of Simpson's diversity index over productive rearrangements. The table was pulled from immuneACCESS by TCRdb, which kept in-frame rearrangements only. Such tables lose some clones; where checked, under half of the loss comes from unresolved V genes, and the rest has no known cause. Clone size and V and J calls were adopted from that table, with D and trimming inferred from the DNA. The sample includes fewer than 200,000 clones, with approximately 82% observed a single time. Around 5.2% of the sample belongs to the ten largest clones.

Note on this clone: Its specific antigen is unknown. Base-call qualities are not available, and no considerably larger clone is one nucleotide away.

Participants in the prospective study were aged about 18 to 100 years, lived in approximately 26 United States geographic areas, and enrolled through a virtual design. In the prospective study, participants were assigned to cohorts based on the clinical history participants reported in a screening survey and a study questionnaire. Each participant in the prospective study had whole blood, serum and a nasopharyngeal or oropharyngeal swab collected by mobile phlebotomists. Over an approximately 2-month period, participants in the prospective study had the option of providing additional blood draws and questionnaires. Blood samples from the prospective study were shipped frozen or at room temperature prior to DNA extraction. Per the germline V gene (reference sequence), MNHEY is the CDR1 and SMNVEV is the CDR2. The CDR3 measures 18 amino acids from cysteine to phenylalanine. The only DNA kept is the CDR3, 54 bases in frame from the first base. V ends up 5 bases short and J 0 bases short, with an unmatched junction base count of 9.

The source material was PBMCs or T cells enriched from blood (not recorded which). The receptor chain draws on TRBV27 and TRBJ1-6, with 8 central nucleotides matching TRBD1. This TCR was recovered from a woman aged 55-69 years with acute COVID-19. CDR3 loop: CASSLWDRQRSYNSPLHF. The sequence in DNA is TGTGCCAGCAGTCTATGGGACAGGCAACGCTCCTATAATTCACCCCTCCACTTT.